The next 16 T cell receptor beta chains were all read from a single sample in a study of cytomegalovirus exposure and HLA in healthy donors. 13 Jbeta primers and 60 Vbeta primers were used for the PCR. Produced via immunoSEQ multiplex PCR; TCRdb's table is partial and in-frame only. The data contain about 190,000 clones, more than 75% of them singletons. The sample consisted of PBMCs. The source is a man aged 30 to 39 in good health and CMV-seronegative.

The chain has TRBV6-1 and TRBJ1-3; D is uncertain. Between the trimmed V and J ends, which lost 5 bases and 4 bases, there was a span of 12 bases. Germline CDR1 MNHNS, CDR2 SASEGT. The CDR3 extends over 14 amino acids. CDR3 residues: CASSLATIGNTIYF. CDR3 sequence (DNA): TGTGCCAGCAGTCTGGCCACAATCGGAAACACCATATATTTT.

This clone has more than one count but fewer than ten. The CDR3 nucleotides read TGTGCCAGCCGGGACAGATATGACAATGAGCAGTTCTTC. It codes for CASRDRYDNEQFF. This chain joins TRBV2 and TRBJ2-1; TRBD1 aligns across 7 bases. In germline, CDR1 is SNHLY, CDR2 FYNNEI. V lost 8 bases to trimming and J lost 5 bases; unmatched junction nucleotides: 6. The CDR3 is 13 amino acids.

The chain carries TRBV27 and TRBJ2-7, with 9 bases that match TRBD1. The CDR3 extends over 13 amino acids. Trimming took 6 bases from V and 6 from J; bases not matched to a gene: 6. Germline lookup yields CDR1 MNHEY and CDR2 SMNVEV (reference sequence). This chain's CDR3 is CASRWDRAGEQYF. In DNA form, the CDR3 reads TGTGCCAGCAGATGGGACAGGGCTGGCGAGCAGTACTTC.

V is TRBV6-5 and J is TRBJ1-4; no clear D. The CDR3 loop spans 12 amino acids. Between the trimmed V and J ends, which lost 2 bases and 8 bases, there was a span of 6 bases. Germline loops: CDR1 MNHEY, CDR2 SVGAGI. As DNA, the CDR3 is TGTGCCAGCAGTTACATCGGGGAAAAACTGTTTTTT. Translating it yields CASSYIGEKLFF.

The rearrangement joins TRBV6-5 to TRBJ1-4; 9 bases line up with TRBD1. Trimming took 2 bases from V and 8 from J; bases not matched to a gene: 6. There are 15 residues in the CDR3. Germline assignment: CDR1 MNHEY and CDR2 SVGAGI. The DNA for the CDR3 is TGTGCCAGCAGTTACCTGGGACAGGGTGGGGAAAAACTGTTTTTT. The encoded protein is CASSYLGQGGEKLFF.

The chain has TRBV5-1 and TRBJ2-7, with D unclear. Trimming removed 0 bases at V and 1 base at J, with 5 bases between. The V gene's germline CDR1 is SGHRS and CDR2 YFSETQ. This CDR3 comprises 13 residues. Written as DNA, the CDR3 is TGCGCCAGCAGCTTGGCACGGTCCTACGAGCAGTACTTC. This encodes CASSLARSYEQYF.

The genes are TRBV11-2 and TRBJ2-1, with 10 bases matching TRBD2. Per the germline V gene, CDR1 is SGHAT and CDR2 is FQNNGV. V lost 6 bases and J lost 8; bases outside the gene matches: 10. This CDR3 has 15 residues. The DNA for the CDR3 is TGTGCCAGCAGGAAGCCTCAGCGGGGGGGACATGAGCAGTTCTTC. Residues: CASRKPQRGGHEQFF. Drawing the rest from reference TRBV11-2 and TRBJ2-1, the complete variable domain is EAGVAQSPRYKIIEKRQSVAFWCNPISGHATLYWYQQILGQGPKLLIQFQNNGVVDDSQLPKDRFSAERLKGVDSTLKIQPAKLEDSAVYLCASRKPQRGGHEQFFGPGTRLTVL.

This chain joins TRBV15 and TRBJ2-2; TRBD2 agrees at 8 bases. Germline assignment: CDR1 LNHNV and CDR2 YYDKDF (reference sequence). V shed 0 bases, J shed 8 bases, and the junction held 8 bases outside the gene matches. This CDR3 has 16 residues. CDR3 coding DNA: TGTGCCACCAGCAGAGATCCTAGCGGGTTTTGGGGGGAGCTGTTTTTT. Translated: CATSRDPSGFWGELFF.

In this sample, this clone turned up once. V gene TRBV19 combines with J gene TRBJ1-1; 8 positions match TRBD1. The V and J ends lost 6 bases and 10 bases, in that order; junction bases with no gene match: 10. This CDR3 is 13 amino acids long. Germline V gene data show CDR1 as LNHDA and CDR2 as SQIVND (reference sequence). CDR3 DNA: TGTGCCAGTAGGGACACCGGGACAGGTCGAGCTTTCTTT. Translated: CASRDTGTGRAFF. Filled out from reference TRBV19 and TRBJ1-1, the complete variable domain reads DGGITQSPKYLFRKEGQNVTLSCEQNLNHDAMYWYRQDPGQGLRLIYYSQIVNDFQKGDIAEGYSVSREKKESFPLTVTSAQKNPTAFYLCASRDTGTGRAFFGQGTRLTVV.

This clone was seen just once. In DNA form, the CDR3 reads TGTGCCAGCAGTTTGGGGGGGAGAGCTGAAGCTTTCTTT. Translation gives CASSLGGRAEAFF. The chain is built from TRBV6-5 and TRBJ1-1; the D gene is possibly TRBD1 (5 bases). V dropped 4 bases and J dropped 6 bases, with 12 bases sitting between them. The CDR3 length is 13 residues. The germline gives CDR1 MNHEY, CDR2 SVGAGI.

As for this clone: Other DNA sequences in this sample translate to the same CDR3. The chain uses TRBV28 and TRBJ2-3; 10 bases line up with TRBD1. The CDR3 contains 16 residues. V trimming: 5 bases; J trimming: 5 bases; junction bases outside the gene matches: 10. Germline CDR1 reads MDHEN; CDR2 reads SYDVKM. The CDR3 region is CASSRNRDRGIDTQYF. CDR3 nucleotide sequence: TGTGCCAGCAGTCGAAACCGGGACAGGGGAATAGATACGCAGTATTTT. The variable domain in full, with the rest retrieved from reference TRBV28 and TRBJ2-3, is DVKVTQSSRYLVKRTGEKVFLECVQDMDHENMFWYRQDPGLGLRLIYFSYDVKMKEKGDIPEGYSVSREKKERFSLILESASTNQTSMYLCASSRNRDRGIDTQYFGPGTRLTVL.

The gene calls are TRBV29-1 and TRBJ2-1, with D uncertain. Trimming stripped 4 bases from V and 1 base from J, with 17 bases between. This CDR3 has 16 amino acids. The V gene's germline CDR1 is SQVTM and CDR2 ANQGSEA. CDR3 in DNA: TGCAGCGTTGTAGGATATCAAGGAGATTCCTACAATGAGCAGTTCTTC. Protein: CSVVGYQGDSYNEQFF.

Concerning this clone itself: Relative to the germline gene, one junction end is altered; a read error may explain this. This chain connects TRBV27 to TRBJ2-7, with 10 nucleotides matching TRBD1. The V gene's germline CDR1 is MNHEY and CDR2 SMNVEV (reference sequence). The CDR3 contains 16 residues. This CDR3 is CASSSPRDRGSFEQYF. For the CDR3, the DNA is TGTGCCAGCAGTTCCCCCCGGGACAGGGGATCCTTCGAGCAGTACTTC.

This rearrangement joins TRBV5-1 to TRBJ2-7; 8 nucleotides line up with TRBD1. The CDR3 runs 14 residues. V gave up 4 bases and J gave up 2 bases; unmatched junction bases: 5. Germline V lookup: CDR1 SGHRS, CDR2 YFSETQ. The CDR3: CASSPGQETYEQYF. The CDR3 bases are TGCGCCAGCAGCCCGGGACAGGAGACCTACGAGCAGTACTTC.

On this clone itself: Germline is not matched at one junction end, which may reflect a read error. The chain uses TRBV7-9 and TRBJ2-4, with no clear D. CDR1 and CDR2 from the germline V gene are SEHNR and FQNEAQ (reference sequence). The CDR3 is 12 residues long. CDR3 sequence (DNA): TGTGCCAGCAGCTTAGAACTAAACCTTCAGTACTTC. Its protein is CASSLELNLQYF.

This chain uses TRBV11-3 with TRBJ1-5, with D tentatively TRBD1 (5 bases). Between the trimmed V and J ends, which lost 5 bases and 7 bases, there was a span of 18 bases. CDR3 length equals 15 residues. Germline CDR1 and CDR2: SGHNT and YENEEA. The CDR3 DNA is TGTGCCAGCAGCGACCCGAGGGAGGGGCACCAGCCCCAGCATTTT. Translating gives CASSDPREGHQPQHF.